This is a list of T cell receptor beta chains from one sample in a study of cytomegalovirus exposure and HLA in healthy donors. Produced via immunoSEQ multiplex PCR; TCRdb's table is partial and in-frame only. The sample lists roughly 150,000 clones; about 85% were seen once. The source material was PBMCs. These receptors all stem from a boy between 2 and 10 years old in good health and CMV-seronegative. Both conserved end residues are part of each CDR3. Each record gives: J gene, V gene, D gene, clone size, CDR3 protein, CDR3 DNA. The D gene is left open where the match is weak. The size of a clone is reported for some rows only, either as once, few or many, or as a class for expanded clones.

j_call: TRBJ1-3; v_call: TRBV7-8; d_call: .; clone_size: .; cdr3_aa: CASSPGEVSSGNTIYF; cdr3_nt: TGTGCCAGCAGCCCCGGGGAGGTCAGCTCTGGAAACACCATATATTTT
j_call: TRBJ2-7; v_call: TRBV4-1; d_call: .; clone_size: .; cdr3_aa: CASSRRGTTDSYEQYF; cdr3_nt: TGCGCCAGCAGCCGGAGAGGTACGACGGACTCCTACGAGCAGTACTTC
j_call: TRBJ1-2; v_call: TRBV7-2; d_call: .; clone_size: .; cdr3_aa: CASRQAVQSIIHYGYTF; cdr3_nt: TGTGCCAGCAGACAAGCGGTCCAGTCGATCATACACTATGGCTACACCTTC
j_call: TRBJ2-7; v_call: TRBV6-1; d_call: TRBD1; clone_size: .; cdr3_aa: CASSERDRASYEQYF; cdr3_nt: TGTGCCAGCAGTGAAAGGGACAGGGCCTCCTACGAGCAGTACTTC
j_call: TRBJ2-5; v_call: TRBV27; d_call: .; clone_size: .; cdr3_aa: CASSLSYHLGETQYF; cdr3_nt: TGTGCCAGCAGTTTGAGCTACCACCTAGGAGAGACCCAGTACTTC
j_call: TRBJ1-5; v_call: TRBV12-5; d_call: .; clone_size: .; cdr3_aa: CASGLVIVREDRDNQPQHF; cdr3_nt: TGTGCTAGTGGTTTGGTAATAGTCAGGGAGGATCGTGACAATCAGCCCCAGCATTTT
j_call: TRBJ1-1; v_call: TRBV5-1; d_call: TRBD1; clone_size: .; cdr3_aa: CASSYTGTGRTEAFF; cdr3_nt: TGCGCCAGCAGCTACACCGGGACAGGGAGAACTGAAGCTTTCTTT
j_call: TRBJ2-1; v_call: TRBV30; d_call: .; clone_size: .; cdr3_aa: CAWNRGSYNEQFF; cdr3_nt: TGTGCCTGGAACCGAGGCTCCTACAATGAGCAGTTCTTC
j_call: TRBJ1-2; v_call: TRBV19; d_call: TRBD1; clone_size: .; cdr3_aa: CASSETGVGGYGYTF; cdr3_nt: TGTGCCAGTAGTGAAACAGGGGTAGGAGGCTATGGCTACACCTTC
j_call: TRBJ1-3; v_call: TRBV7-8; d_call: .; clone_size: .; cdr3_aa: CASSLVPFTGDGGFSGNTIYF; cdr3_nt: TGTGCCAGCAGCTTAGTGCCTTTCACCGGGGACGGGGGTTTCTCTGGAAACACCATATATTTT
j_call: TRBJ1-1; v_call: TRBV7-9; d_call: .; clone_size: .; cdr3_aa: CASSLKEGRGTEAFF; cdr3_nt: TGTGCCAGCAGCTTAAAGGAGGGGCGCGGGACTGAAGCTTTCTTT
j_call: TRBJ1-1; v_call: TRBV6-1; d_call: .; clone_size: .; cdr3_aa: CASSERGEGFWAFF; cdr3_nt: TGTGCCAGCAGTGAACGTGGGGAGGGGTTTTGGGCTTTCTTT
j_call: TRBJ2-5; v_call: TRBV7-3; d_call: TRBD1; clone_size: .; cdr3_aa: CASSLRTGGMETQYF; cdr3_nt: TGTGCCAGCAGCTTACGGACAGGGGGGATGGAGACCCAGTACTTC
j_call: TRBJ1-1; v_call: TRBV13; d_call: .; clone_size: .; cdr3_aa: CASSPGIGGGNTEAFF; cdr3_nt: TGTGCCAGCAGCCCGGGGATCGGGGGGGGGAACACTGAAGCTTTCTTT
j_call: TRBJ1-5; v_call: TRBV6-5; d_call: .; clone_size: .; cdr3_aa: CASSRYSNQPQHF; cdr3_nt: TGTGCCAGCAGTCGGTATAGCAATCAGCCCCAGCATTTT
j_call: TRBJ1-2; v_call: TRBV28; d_call: TRBD1; clone_size: few; cdr3_aa: CASSWVGTDNAYGYTF; cdr3_nt: TGTGCCAGCAGTTGGGTGGGGACAGACAACGCCTATGGCTACACCTTC
j_call: TRBJ2-7; v_call: TRBV5-6; d_call: TRBD1; clone_size: .; cdr3_aa: CASSSDRAFLHEQYF; cdr3_nt: TGTGCCAGCAGCTCGGACAGGGCGTTTCTACACGAGCAGTACTTC
j_call: TRBJ1-1; v_call: TRBV29-1; d_call: .; clone_size: .; cdr3_aa: CSAGGWVTGQATEAFF; cdr3_nt: TGCAGCGCCGGGGGGTGGGTAACAGGGCAGGCCACTGAAGCTTTCTTT
j_call: TRBJ1-2; v_call: TRBV4-3; d_call: .; clone_size: .; cdr3_aa: CASSQASGMGYTF; cdr3_nt: TGCGCCAGCAGCCAAGCCTCAGGTATGGGCTACACCTTC
j_call: TRBJ2-5; v_call: TRBV15; d_call: TRBD2; clone_size: .; cdr3_aa: CATSGGTSGTETQYF; cdr3_nt: TGTGCCACCAGCGGCGGGACTAGCGGGACGGAGACCCAGTACTTC
j_call: TRBJ1-2; v_call: TRBV29-1; d_call: .; clone_size: once; cdr3_aa: CSVEFRNYGYTF; cdr3_nt: TGCAGCGTTGAGTTCCGGAACTATGGCTACACCTTC
j_call: TRBJ2-3; v_call: TRBV6-4; d_call: TRBD1; clone_size: .; cdr3_aa: CASSAFGQGTDTQYF; cdr3_nt: TGTGCCAGCAGTGCATTCGGACAGGGAACAGATACGCAGTATTTT
j_call: TRBJ1-1; v_call: TRBV14; d_call: .; clone_size: .; cdr3_aa: CASSRLLQGNTEAFF; cdr3_nt: TGTGCCAGCAGCCGTCTACTACAGGGTAACACTGAAGCTTTCTTT
j_call: TRBJ2-5; v_call: TRBV27; d_call: TRBD2; clone_size: .; cdr3_aa: CASSSKTGLAGGVETQYF; cdr3_nt: TGTGCCAGCAGTTCCAAGACTGGACTAGCGGGAGGCGTTGAGACCCAGTACTTC
j_call: TRBJ1-6; v_call: TRBV6-5; d_call: TRBD1; clone_size: .; cdr3_aa: CASSKGQGDSPLHF; cdr3_nt: TGTGCCAGCAGTAAGGGACAGGGGGATTCACCCCTCCACTTT
j_call: TRBJ2-5; v_call: TRBV28; d_call: TRBD2; clone_size: .; cdr3_aa: CASSPGLAGPRETQYF; cdr3_nt: TGTGCCAGCAGTCCGGGACTAGCGGGCCCTCGAGAGACCCAGTACTTC
j_call: TRBJ1-1; v_call: TRBV9; d_call: TRBD1; clone_size: once; cdr3_aa: CASSVVGTGGLFHTEAFF; cdr3_nt: TGTGCCAGCAGCGTAGTAGGGACAGGGGGCCTTTTTCACACTGAAGCTTTCTTT
j_call: TRBJ2-2; v_call: TRBV4-2; d_call: TRBD1; clone_size: .; cdr3_aa: CASSQRQGQGVATGELFF; cdr3_nt: TGTGCCAGCAGCCAACGTCAAGGACAGGGGGTGGCCACCGGGGAGCTGTTTTTT
j_call: TRBJ1-2; v_call: TRBV5-5; d_call: .; clone_size: .; cdr3_aa: CASSSADSYGYTF; cdr3_nt: TGTGCCAGCAGTTCCGCCGACAGCTATGGCTACACCTTC
j_call: TRBJ2-2; v_call: TRBV28; d_call: TRBD2; clone_size: .; cdr3_aa: CASGTRTAGELFF; cdr3_nt: TGTGCCAGTGGGACTAGGACAGCCGGGGAGCTGTTTTTT
j_call: TRBJ1-1; v_call: TRBV4-3; d_call: .; clone_size: .; cdr3_aa: CASSLGGTTEAFF; cdr3_nt: TGCGCCAGCAGCCTAGGAGGGACCACTGAAGCTTTCTTT
j_call: TRBJ2-7; v_call: TRBV7-9; d_call: .; clone_size: .; cdr3_aa: CAVELAYEQYF; cdr3_nt: TGTGCCGTCGAACTAGCCTACGAGCAGTACTTC
j_call: TRBJ2-1; v_call: TRBV5-6; d_call: TRBD2; clone_size: .; cdr3_aa: CASSLFRRGASNEQFF; cdr3_nt: TGTGCCAGCAGCTTGTTTAGGCGGGGGGCCTCCAATGAGCAGTTCTTC
j_call: TRBJ2-5; v_call: TRBV5-1; d_call: .; clone_size: .; cdr3_aa: CASHRTEETQYF; cdr3_nt: TGCGCCAGCCATCGGACTGAAGAGACCCAGTACTTC
j_call: TRBJ1-3; v_call: TRBV7-9; d_call: .; clone_size: .; cdr3_aa: CASSPSVLSGNTIYF; cdr3_nt: TGTGCCAGCAGCCCGTCCGTATTGTCTGGAAACACCATATATTTT
j_call: TRBJ1-2; v_call: TRBV5-5; d_call: TRBD1; clone_size: .; cdr3_aa: CASSSTTGDYGYTF; cdr3_nt: TGTGCCAGCAGCTCAACAACAGGGGACTATGGCTACACCTTC
j_call: TRBJ2-1; v_call: TRBV19; d_call: .; clone_size: .; cdr3_aa: CASRMTGSSYNEQFF; cdr3_nt: TGTGCCAGTAGGATGACTGGCAGCTCCTACAATGAGCAGTTCTTC
j_call: TRBJ2-2; v_call: TRBV10-3; d_call: TRBD2; clone_size: .; cdr3_aa: CAIGGLAGGPANTGELFF; cdr3_nt: TGTGCCATCGGGGGACTAGCGGGGGGGCCCGCGAACACCGGGGAGCTGTTTTTT
j_call: TRBJ2-1; v_call: TRBV5-1; d_call: TRBD2; clone_size: once; cdr3_aa: CATSSGGAGDEQFF; cdr3_nt: TGCGCCACCTCGAGCGGGGGGGCCGGCGATGAGCAGTTCTTC
j_call: TRBJ1-1; v_call: TRBV2; d_call: .; clone_size: .; cdr3_aa: CASTDGLNTEAFF; cdr3_nt: TGTGCCAGCACTGACGGGTTGAACACTGAAGCTTTCTTT
j_call: TRBJ2-3; v_call: TRBV9; d_call: .; clone_size: .; cdr3_aa: CASSVVIGTDTQYF; cdr3_nt: TGTGCCAGCAGCGTGGTAATAGGCACAGATACGCAGTATTTT
j_call: TRBJ2-1; v_call: TRBV6-1; d_call: TRBD1; clone_size: .; cdr3_aa: CASSAYWAGGRNEQFF; cdr3_nt: TGTGCCAGCAGTGCCTACTGGGCAGGGGGCAGGAATGAGCAGTTCTTC
j_call: TRBJ2-3; v_call: TRBV27; d_call: TRBD1; clone_size: once; cdr3_aa: CASSLFMGQGTDTQYF; cdr3_nt: TGTGCCAGCAGTTTATTCATGGGACAGGGCACAGATACGCAGTATTTT